A selection of T cell receptor beta chains follows, all from one sample in a study of cytomegalovirus exposure and HLA in healthy donors. Produced via immunoSEQ multiplex PCR; TCRdb's table is partial and in-frame only. The sample yields 150,000 to 200,000 clones, over 75% seen once. Material for sequencing was PBMCs. The receptors were sampled from a man aged 50 or older in good health and CMV-seropositive. The CDR3 runs from the conserved cysteine through the conserved F or W. D genes are given only for firm matches. Where a row states a size, it is once, few, many or the class of an expanded clone; other rows omit it.

J,D,size,V,DNA,CDR3
TRBJ2-2,TRBD2,NA,TRBV5-5,TGTGCCAGCAGCTTGGCCGGGGAGGGGAGCACCGGGGAGCTGTTTTTT,CASSLAGEGSTGELFF
TRBJ1-6,NA,NA,TRBV4-1,TGCGCCAGCAGCCAGGTGGGGGCGCCCTCCTATAATTCACCCCTCCACTTT,CASSQVGAPSYNSPLHF
TRBJ1-2,TRBD1,NA,TRBV9,TGTGCCAGCAGCTATCGACAGGGGGCGCAGCACTATGGCTACACCTTC,CASSYRQGAQHYGYTF
TRBJ1-1,NA,NA,TRBV19,TGTGCCAGTAATGTGCTATTCCGGAACACTGAAGCTTTCTTT,CASNVLFRNTEAFF
TRBJ1-2,NA,few,TRBV5-1,TGCGCCAGCAGCTTGGATGCGAGGGATAATGGCTACACCTTC,CASSLDARDNGYTF
TRBJ1-5,TRBD1,few,TRBV29-1,TGCAGCGTCCAGGGCAGGGGGGATCAGCCCCAGCATTTT,CSVQGRGDQPQHF
TRBJ1-3,NA,once,TRBV6-1,TGTGCCAGCAGTGAAATCGGGGGGCGCGGAAACACCATATATTTT,CASSEIGGRGNTIYF
TRBJ2-5,NA,NA,TRBV25-1,TGTGCCAGCAGTCGAACAGATCTCCAAGAGACCCAGTACTTC,CASSRTDLQETQYF
TRBJ1-2,TRBD1,NA,TRBV5-1,TGCGCCAGCAGCTCGGGACAGGGGGCTGGCTATGGCTACACCTTC,CASSSGQGAGYGYTF
TRBJ1-2,NA,NA,TRBV28,TGTGCCAGCAGCCGACAGAATGGCTACACCTTC,CASSRQNGYTF
TRBJ2-3,NA,NA,TRBV25-1,TGTGCCAGCAGCGTTGCAGGGCCTCCGACAGATACGCAGTATTTT,CASSVAGPPTDTQYF
TRBJ2-1,TRBD1,NA,TRBV6-1,TGTGCCAGCAGTGAAACAGGGGGCGCGAGGCACGATGAGCAGTTCTTC,CASSETGGARHDEQFF
TRBJ1-4,NA,NA,TRBV15,TGTGCCACCAGCAGGGCCAGGGGTGAAAAACTGTTTTTT,CATSRARGEKLFF
TRBJ1-1,TRBD1,few,TRBV5-6,TGTGCCAGCAGCTTTCCGGGACAGGGGGTTGAAGCTTTCTTT,CASSFPGQGVEAFF
TRBJ2-7,TRBD1,NA,TRBV28,TGTGCCAGCAGGACCGGGACAGGGGTCTACGAGCAGTACTTC,CASRTGTGVYEQYF
TRBJ2-5,NA,NA,TRBV7-6,TGTGCCAGCAGCTTAGCAGCTACGGAGAGGGAGACCCAGTACTTC,CASSLAATERETQYF
TRBJ1-5,TRBD1,NA,TRBV6-1,TGTGCCAGCAGTGCTACAGGGGGCCGAGATCAGCCCCAGCATTTT,CASSATGGRDQPQHF
TRBJ1-4,TRBD1,NA,TRBV7-9,TGTGCCAGCAGCTTATCAGGGGGCGCGTACCAGGTTGGTGAAAAACTGTTTTTT,CASSLSGGAYQVGEKLFF
TRBJ2-7,TRBD1,NA,TRBV7-8,TGTGCCAGCAGCTTAAGCGATGGGACAGGGGTTTACGAGCAGTACTTC,CASSLSDGTGVYEQYF
TRBJ1-2,NA,NA,TRBV6-5,TGTGCCAGCACCCGACAGAGATCCGACTATGGCTACACCTTC,CASTRQRSDYGYTF
TRBJ2-5,TRBD1,NA,TRBV5-1,TGCGCCAGCAGGGAGACAGGGTTTCAAGAGACCCAGTACTTC,CASRETGFQETQYF
TRBJ2-3,TRBD1,NA,TRBV6-1,TGTGCCAGCAGTGAAGCTGAGCCGAGGAGGGACAGGGGGCCAGATACGCAGTATTTT,CASSEAEPRRDRGPDTQYF
TRBJ2-7,TRBD2,NA,TRBV25-1,TGTGCCAGCTCGGGAGGGGTCTACGAGCAGTACTTC,CASSGGVYEQYF
TRBJ2-5,NA,NA,TRBV7-7,TGTGCCAGCAGCTTCCTGGGGGGGCGCGAAGAGACCCAGTACTTC,CASSFLGGREETQYF
TRBJ1-1,NA,NA,TRBV6-1,TGTGCCAGCAGTGAAGTTTACGGGGTGAACACTGAAGCTTTCTTT,CASSEVYGVNTEAFF
TRBJ1-5,NA,NA,TRBV5-6,TGTGCCAGCAGCTTGGGGCTGAATAGCAATCAGCCCCAGCATTTT,CASSLGLNSNQPQHF
TRBJ2-2,TRBD1,NA,TRBV4-1,TGCGCCAGCAGCCAACCCTTCAGACAGGGCTCCGGGGAGCTGTTTTTT,CASSQPFRQGSGELFF
TRBJ1-5,TRBD1,NA,TRBV18,TGTGCCAGCTCACCCGAGACAGGGGGTAATCAGCCCCAGCATTTT,CASSPETGGNQPQHF
TRBJ1-1,TRBD1,NA,TRBV6-1,TGTGCCAGCAGTCATGGACAGGGGAGAGTCACTGAAGCTTTCTTT,CASSHGQGRVTEAFF
TRBJ1-1,TRBD1,NA,TRBV6-5,TGTGCCAGCGGTGGGACAGACAACACTGAAGCTTTCTTT,CASGGTDNTEAFF
TRBJ1-2,TRBD1,NA,TRBV29-1,TGCAGCGTTGAAGGAGGGGGCGAGAACTATGGCTACACCTTC,CSVEGGGENYGYTF
TRBJ2-6,TRBD2,NA,TRBV28,TGTGCCACCTCCCTGGGGGGGGAGACCGGGGCCAACGTCCTGACTTTC,CATSLGGETGANVLTF
TRBJ2-1,TRBD1,once,TRBV27,TGTGCCAGCAGTTTATCCGTACAGGGGGATGAGTTCTTC,CASSLSVQGDEFF
TRBJ2-3,TRBD2,NA,TRBV2,TGTGCCAGCAGTAACCAGCGGGGAAGCACAGATACGCAGTATTTT,CASSNQRGSTDTQYF
TRBJ2-2,TRBD1,NA,TRBV4-2,TGTGCCAGCAGCCAAGGATATGCAGGGGGCCAGAACACCGGGGAGCTGTTTTTT,CASSQGYAGGQNTGELFF
TRBJ2-7,TRBD1,NA,TRBV5-4,TGTGCCAGCAGCCCCGAGCCCCCCGGGACAGGGGTGTACGAGCAGTACTTC,CASSPEPPGTGVYEQYF
TRBJ1-2,TRBD1,NA,TRBV5-5,TGTGCCAGCAGCGCCGGACAGGTCATTGGAGGCTACACCTTC,CASSAGQVIGGYTF
TRBJ2-1,TRBD1,NA,TRBV10-3,TGTGCCATCAGTGAGCCGGGACAGGGGAAGGATGAGCAGTTCTTC,CAISEPGQGKDEQFF
TRBJ1-1,NA,NA,TRBV30,TGTGCCTGGGTGAGGTCCGCAAACACTGAAGCTTTCTTT,CAWVRSANTEAFF
TRBJ2-2,TRBD2,NA,TRBV18,TGTGCCAGCTCATCAGCGGGGGAAGGAACCGGGGAGCTGTTTTTT,CASSSAGEGTGELFF
TRBJ2-5,NA,NA,TRBV11-2,TGTGCCAGCAGCTTAACCGGAGGCCTCTCCCAAGAGACCCAGTACTTC,CASSLTGGLSQETQYF
TRBJ2-7,NA,NA,TRBV28,TGTGCCAGCAGTTTATTGGCTAGCTCCTACGAGCAGTACTTC,CASSLLASSYEQYF
TRBJ1-3,TRBD1,NA,TRBV5-4,TGTGCCACCTTGGACAGGGTAGCTGGAAACACCATATATTTT,CATLDRVAGNTIYF
TRBJ2-3,TRBD2,NA,TRBV29-1,TGCAGCGTTGAAGCCAGCGGGGAAAGCACAGATACGCAGTATTTT,CSVEASGESTDTQYF